Listed here is a single TCR beta chain. Its antigen remains unidentified. This sample is part of a study of cytomegalovirus exposure and HLA in healthy donors. The study, taken as a whole, reports: Most TCR sequences were rare, but some public TCRs occurred in many donors. The study labeled roughly 160 TCR beta chains cytomegalovirus-associated. A subsequent analysis found that TCR clusters from the first cohort also tended to co-occur in the 120 or so validation repertoires, with about 94% of cluster scores above 0.

Clones were sequenced by immunoSEQ multiplex PCR, and TCRdb holds only the in-frame ones, with some missing. The repertoire has about 130,000 clones, nearly 90% of them found once; the top ten carry around 9%. Sequencing was performed on PBMCs. The receptor's source is a woman between 18 and 29 years old in good health and CMV-seropositive.

CDR3 loop: CASSLGARDSSHGYTF. The CDR3 nucleotides read TGCGCCAGCAGCTTGGGGGCTCGGGACAGCTCCCATGGCTACACCTTC. J is TRBJ1-2 and V is TRBV5-1; 7 bases are a match to TRBD1. CDR1 SGHRS and CDR2 YFSETQ come from the germline V gene. CDR3 length: 16 amino acids. V trimming: 0 bases; J trimming: 6 bases; junction bases outside the gene matches: 11.